The 7 T cell receptor beta chains below all came from one sample that was sequenced in a study of cytomegalovirus exposure and HLA in healthy donors. PCR was performed using 60 Vbeta and 13 Jbeta primers. Sequenced by immunoSEQ multiplex PCR; TCRdb stores in-frame clones only, minus some. This table holds 200,000 or so clones, roughly four fifths found once. Sequenced: PBMCs. The receptors shown here come from a woman under 30 in good health and CMV-seronegative.

In nucleotides, the CDR3 is TGTGCCAGCAGGGTATCCGGGGGTGCCGGGGAGCTGTTTTTT. Translating gives CASRVSGGAGELFF. The V call is TRBV6-1, the J call TRBJ2-2; tentative D call: TRBD2 (6 bases). The CDR3 extends over 14 amino acids. The V and J ends lost 6 bases and 6 bases respectively, with 14 bases between them. In germline, CDR1 is MNHNS, CDR2 SASEGT.

The chain has TRBV29-1 and TRBJ1-2, with D maybe TRBD1 (6 bases). Germline CDR1 and CDR2: SQVTM and ANQGSEA. The germline V and J ends were trimmed by 7 bases and 7 bases, with 16 bases remaining between them. The CDR3 contains 12 residues. CDR3 DNA sequence: TGCAGCGCCCCGGGAGGGGGTAGTGGCTACACCTTC. It translates to CSAPGGGSGYTF.

This clone was observed a handful of times. The V and J genes are TRBV18 and TRBJ2-1; 8 bases match TRBD1. This CDR3 contains 16 residues. Germline V gene sequence: CDR1 KGHSH, CDR2 LQKENI. V was pared by 8 bases and J by 0 bases, with 9 bases of the junction left unmatched. The CDR3, as DNA: TGTGCCAGCACCCGGGCAGGGGGCTTCTCCTACAATGAGCAGTTCTTC. As protein: CASTRAGGFSYNEQFF.

V and J are TRBV18 and TRBJ1-1, with TRBD1 matching 7 bases. V gave up 4 bases and J gave up 5 bases; unmatched junction bases: 10. The germline V gene encodes CDR1 KGHSH and CDR2 LQKENI. The CDR3 extends over 15 amino acids. This chain's CDR3 is CASSRTTGSGTEAFF. CDR3 coding DNA: TGTGCCAGCTCACGAACGACAGGGTCGGGAACTGAAGCTTTCTTT.

The rearrangement uses TRBV7-9 and TRBJ1-1; no definite D call. The CDR3 contains 12 residues. Germline V gene lookup returns CDR1 SEHNR and CDR2 FQNEAQ (reference sequence). Trimming removed 1 base at V and 4 bases at J, with 4 bases between. CDR3 in amino acids: CASSLGATEAFF. CDR3 bases: TGTGCCAGCAGCTTAGGGGCCACTGAAGCTTTCTTT.

The chain carries TRBV19 and TRBJ1-6, with D unclear. The V gene's germline CDR1 is LNHDA and CDR2 SQIVND (reference sequence). V was trimmed by 5 bases and J by 13 bases, leaving 12 bases between them. The CDR3 extends over 12 amino acids. The CDR3, as DNA: TGTGCCAGTAGTCTCCCGAGTCACCCCCTCCACTTT. Amino acid sequence: CASSLPSHPLHF.

V and J are TRBV27 and TRBJ1-1; tentative D call: TRBD1 (6 bases). Germline V CDR1 and CDR2: MNHEY, SMNVEV (reference sequence). This CDR3 is built from 13 residues. V lost 6 bases, J lost 1 base, and 9 bases lay in between. CDR3 loop: CASRKDRNTEAFF. The CDR3 DNA sequence: TGTGCCAGCAGGAAGGACAGGAACACTGAAGCTTTCTTT.